This TCR beta chain came from a study of blood T cell repertoires in COVID-19. Study-level information: The United States, Italy and Spain provided the acute and convalescent COVID-19 samples. In each case, the material was cDNA or gDNA derived from T cells, B-cell-depleted T cells, or PBMCs.

The CDR3 contains 14 residues. Germline CDR1 is MDHEN and CDR2 is SYDVKM. Between the trimmed V and J ends, which lost 5 bases and 0 bases, there was a span of 10 bases. This clone has just one count. TCRdb keeps only in-frame clones here, not all; method: immunoSEQ multiplex PCR. The sample contains 250,000 or so clones, approximately 82% of which appear only once. The sequence derives from a woman aged 80 or older with acute or convalescent COVID-19. The rearrangement joins TRBV28 to TRBJ1-1; weak D call: TRBD1 (5 bases). Material for sequencing was peripheral blood. The CDR3, as DNA: TGTGCCAGCAGTGACAGTCCCTTGAACACTGAAGCTTTCTTT. Amino acids: CASSDSPLNTEAFF. Full variable domain (remainder filled in from reference TRBV28 and TRBJ1-1): DVKVTQSSRYLVKRTGEKVFLECVQDMDHENMFWYRQDPGLGLRLIYFSYDVKMKEKGDIPEGYSVSREKKERFSLILESASTNQTSMYLCASSDSPLNTEAFFGQGTRLTVV.